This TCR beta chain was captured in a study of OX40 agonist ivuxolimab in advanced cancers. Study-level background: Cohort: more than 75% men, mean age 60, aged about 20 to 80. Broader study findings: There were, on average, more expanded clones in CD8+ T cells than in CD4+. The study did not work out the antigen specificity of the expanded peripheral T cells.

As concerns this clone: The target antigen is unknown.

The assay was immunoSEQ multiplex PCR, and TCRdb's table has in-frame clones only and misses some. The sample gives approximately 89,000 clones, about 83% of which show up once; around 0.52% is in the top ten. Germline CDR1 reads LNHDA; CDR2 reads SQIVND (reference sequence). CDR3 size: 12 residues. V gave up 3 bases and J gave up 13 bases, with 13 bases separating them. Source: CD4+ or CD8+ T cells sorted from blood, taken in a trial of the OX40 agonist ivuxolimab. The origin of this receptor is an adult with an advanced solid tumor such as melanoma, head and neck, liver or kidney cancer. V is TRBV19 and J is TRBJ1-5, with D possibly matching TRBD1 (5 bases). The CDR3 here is CASSIPPAGQHF. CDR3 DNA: TGTGCCAGTAGTATCCCCCCGGCAGGGCAGCATTTT.